This is a list of T cell receptor beta chains from one sample in a study of T cell responses to AZD1222 COVID-19 vaccine. Sequenced by immunoSEQ multiplex PCR; TCRdb stores in-frame clones only, minus some. The sample carries 200,000 or so clones, almost 95% recorded once. The sample here was peripheral blood, taken on day 0 of AZD1222 vaccination. The receptors stem from an adult in good health. CDR3s include the opening cysteine and the closing phenylalanine or tryptophan. A D gene is named only where the DNA matches it firmly. Size tells how often a clone was seen (once, few, many) or the class of an expanded clone, and some rows leave it out.

V	J	D	size	DNA	CDR3
TRBV7-9	TRBJ1-1	-	few	TGTGCCAGCAGCTTAGACCGCCCGGGTCGCACTGAAGCTTTCTTT	CASSLDRPGRTEAFF
TRBV6-2/TRBV6-3	TRBJ1-5	TRBD1	-	TGTGCCAGCAACCCCGGGACAGGGGGCAATCAGCCCCAGCATTTT	CASNPGTGGNQPQHF
TRBV24-1	TRBJ2-3	TRBD2	-	TGTGCCACTAGCGGGAGGGGGGGCACAGATACGCAGTATTTT	CATSGRGGTDTQYF
TRBV6-1	TRBJ1-1	-	-	TGTGCCAGCAGTGAATTTCATAAACTAAACACTGAAGCTTTCTTT	CASSEFHKLNTEAFF
TRBV6-2/TRBV6-3	TRBJ1-2	TRBD1	-	TGTGCCAGCAGCAACGACAGGGCGCCGGGCGGCTACACCTTC	CASSNDRAPGGYTF
TRBV5-1	TRBJ1-1	-	-	TGCGCCAGCAGCTTCTTATTAGGCAGGGCGAACACTGAAGCTTTCTTT	CASSFLLGRANTEAFF
TRBV7-9	TRBJ2-3	TRBD1	once	TGTGCCAGCAGCTTAGAACACAGGGGTTGGACAGATACGCAGTATTTT	CASSLEHRGWTDTQYF
TRBV11-3	TRBJ2-6	-	-	TGTGCCAGCAGCCCCTTCTCTGGGGCCAACGTCCTGACTTTC	CASSPFSGANVLTF
TRBV5-1	TRBJ2-1	-	-	TGCGCCAGCAGCTCGGGACTTTTTCGGTTGAGCTCCTACAATGAGCAGTTCTTC	CASSSGLFRLSSYNEQFF
TRBV30	TRBJ1-4	TRBD1	-	TGTGCCTGGAGTGTACTCTCGACAGGGAATGAAAAACTGTTTTTT	CAWSVLSTGNEKLFF
TRBV15	TRBJ1-1	-	-	TGTGCCACCAGCAGAGATTGGGGGGCCCGAAACACTGAAGCTTTCTTT	CATSRDWGARNTEAFF
TRBV27	TRBJ2-1	TRBD1	-	TGTGCCAGCAGTTTAAGTTGGGACAGGGGCAATGAGCAGTTCTTC	CASSLSWDRGNEQFF
TRBV29-1	TRBJ1-6	-	-	TGCAGCGTTGGCGGACTCCCTCCGGGCTCACCCCTCCACTTT	CSVGGLPPGSPLHF
TRBV6-5	TRBJ1-1	-	-	TGTGCCAGCACCCGGGTCGGGGGGAGAGCTTTCTTT	CASTRVGGRAFF
TRBV4-2	TRBJ1-4	-	-	TGTGCCAGCAGCCAAGATGGGGGGATGCCTAATGAAAAACTGTTTTTT	CASSQDGGMPNEKLFF
TRBV6-5	TRBJ1-5	-	-	TGTGCCAGCACCCCAGTGGCAGGGGATGGTCAGCCCCAGCATTTT	CASTPVAGDGQPQHF
TRBV7-8	TRBJ2-3	TRBD2	-	TGTGCCACCTCGCCACGGGGGACTAGCGGGAGTACAGATACGCAGTATTTT	CATSPRGTSGSTDTQYF
TRBV19	TRBJ1-1	-	-	TGTGCCAGTAGCCTTGGCATAAGCATACTCTCTGAAGCTTTCTTT	CASSLGISILSEAFF
TRBV6-5	TRBJ2-1	TRBD2	-	TGTGCCAGACCGGGGGGAGAAATCAATGAGCAGTTCTTC	CARPGGEINEQFF
TRBV9	TRBJ2-5	TRBD2	-	TGTGCCAGCAGCGTCGCGGGAGATTGGGAGACCCAGTACTTC	CASSVAGDWETQYF
TRBV30	TRBJ2-5	-	-	TGTGCCTGGAGTGTACCGGGGTTGCCGAGGGTGGGGACCCAGTACTTC	CAWSVPGLPRVGTQYF
TRBV5-1	TRBJ2-7	TRBD1	few	TGCGCCAACGAGGGACAGGGTCCCTACGAGCAGTACTTC	CANEGQGPYEQYF
TRBV11-2	TRBJ1-1	-	-	TGTGCCAGCAGCTCCGCCCCGGACGGAGGAGGGAACACTGAAGCTTTCTTT	CASSSAPDGGGNTEAFF
TRBV29-1	TRBJ2-7	-	once	TGCAGCACGTTGGACCCCGGGAACGAGCAGTACTTC	CSTLDPGNEQYF
TRBV5-1	TRBJ1-2	-	-	TGCGCCAGCAGCTTGGATACAATCTATGGCTACACCTTC	CASSLDTIYGYTF
TRBV27	TRBJ1-4	-	once	TGTGCCAGCAGTTTAGCCACTAATGAAAAACTGTTTTTT	CASSLATNEKLFF
TRBV27	TRBJ1-5	-	-	TGTGCCAGCAGTTTACGGGGGAATCAGCCCCAGCATTTT	CASSLRGNQPQHF
TRBV6-2/TRBV6-3	TRBJ1-5	TRBD1	-	TGTGCCAGCAGTTACCCGACAGGGCATGGCCGCAATCAGCCCCAGCATTTT	CASSYPTGHGRNQPQHF
TRBV28	TRBJ1-1	-	-	TGTGCCAGCAGTTTCCCCCTCGGACTAAATTTCGGTGAAGCTTTCTTT	CASSFPLGLNFGEAFF
TRBV7-9	TRBJ1-1	-	once	TGTGCCAGCAGCTTCTCTAGGGCTGAAGCTTTCTTT	CASSFSRAEAFF
TRBV30	TRBJ1-5	-	-	TGTGCCTGGAGCGGTAGGGCAAGCAATCAGCCCCAGCATTTT	CAWSGRASNQPQHF
TRBV2	TRBJ1-2	-	-	TGTGCCAGCAGTGAATCGCACACAGGGAGATCGGGTGGCTACACCTTC	CASSESHTGRSGGYTF
TRBV11-1	TRBJ1-1	-	-	TGTGCCAGCAGCTTGGACGGTAGGGAAGCTTTCTTT	CASSLDGREAFF
TRBV6-5	TRBJ1-1	-	-	TGTGCCAGCAGTTACTCGGTACAGAACACTGAAGCTTTCTTT	CASSYSVQNTEAFF
TRBV6-5	TRBJ1-3	-	once	TGTGCCAGCAGTTACTCGCGGGGCCGCTCTGGAAACACCATATATTTT	CASSYSRGRSGNTIYF
TRBV7-9	TRBJ1-6	-	few	TGTGCCAGCAGCTTAGGCCCATGGGGTTCACCCCTCCACTTT	CASSLGPWGSPLHF
TRBV6-5	TRBJ1-2	TRBD1	-	TGTGCCAGCAGACCGAACTGGACAGGGGGCTATGGCTACACCTTC	CASRPNWTGGYGYTF
TRBV2	TRBJ2-3	TRBD2	once	TGTGCCAGCAGTGGGGGTAGCGGGAGATCCCTGAGCACAGATACGCAGTATTTT	CASSGGSGRSLSTDTQYF
TRBV27	TRBJ2-3	-	-	TGTGCCAGCAGTTCGTCAGATACGCAGTATTTT	CASSSSDTQYF
TRBV19	TRBJ2-7	TRBD2	-	TGTGCCAGTGCTACCGGGACTAGCGGGAGGGTCGGGGAGCAGTACTTC	CASATGTSGRVGEQYF
TRBV3-1/TRBV3-2	TRBJ2-5	TRBD2	-	TGTGCCAGCAGCCTACCTCGGACTAGCGGCGAAGAGACCCAGTACTTC	CASSLPRTSGEETQYF
TRBV4-2	TRBJ1-2	-	once	TGTGCCAGCAGCCAAGATTCAGAGGGCTACACCTTC	CASSQDSEGYTF
TRBV11-2	TRBJ2-5	-	-	TGTGCCAGCAGCTTTTCTCTAACGTACCAAGAGACCCAGTACTTC	CASSFSLTYQETQYF
TRBV3-1/TRBV3-2	TRBJ1-1	TRBD1	-	TGTGCCAGCAGCCAAGGCTTGCAGGGGGCGTGGGCTGAAGCTTTCTTT	CASSQGLQGAWAEAFF
TRBV4-1	TRBJ1-4	-	-	TGCGCCAGCAGCCAACCCGGTGCAACTAATGAAAAACTGTTTTTT	CASSQPGATNEKLFF
TRBV28	TRBJ2-3	-	-	TGTGCCAGCAGTTTATTTTTGGCGAGGAGCACAGATACGCAGTATTTT	CASSLFLARSTDTQYF
TRBV10-3	TRBJ2-1	-	-	TGTGCCATCAGTGACGTGGGCCCCGGCGACAATGAGCAGTTCTTC	CAISDVGPGDNEQFF
TRBV5-1	TRBJ2-3	TRBD2	-	TGCGCCAGCAGCTTGGGAGGTAGCGGGAGTTGGACAGATACGCAGTATTTT	CASSLGGSGSWTDTQYF